This TCR beta chain was observed in a study of blood T cell repertoires in COVID-19. Across the study: Both acute and convalescent COVID-19 samples were obtained from the United States, Italy and Spain.

Per the authors' pipeline: Reference gene primer amplification gave estimated nucleated cell counts. Profiling relied on immunoSEQ multiplex PCR, and the TCRdb table lists in-frame clones only, not all of them. Clone size and V and J calls were adopted from that table, with D and trimming inferred from the DNA. The profile shows 130,000 to 150,000 clones, more than 75% of them singletons. Cohort assignment relied on participant-reported clinical history. The origin of this receptor is a man in his sixties who had recovered from COVID-19. The sequencing sample was made of PBMCs or T cells enriched from blood (not recorded which).

The CDR3 loop is CASSQEMGGTHEQYF. The CDR3, as DNA: TGTGCCAGCAGCCAAGAAATGGGCGGGACCCACGAGCAGTACTTC. V and J are TRBV14 and TRBJ2-7, with D possibly matching TRBD2 (6 bases). V was clipped by 0 bases and J by 5 bases, with 14 bases between them. The CDR3 loop spans 15 amino acids. Germline V lookup: CDR1 SGHDN, CDR2 FVKESK. The variable domain in full, completed from reference TRBV14 and TRBJ2-7, reads EAGVTQFPSHSVIEKGQTVTLRCDPISGHDNLYWYRRVMGKEIKFLLHFVKESKQDESGMPNNRFLAERTGGTYSTLKVQPAELEDSGVYFCASSQEMGGTHEQYFGPGTRLTVT.